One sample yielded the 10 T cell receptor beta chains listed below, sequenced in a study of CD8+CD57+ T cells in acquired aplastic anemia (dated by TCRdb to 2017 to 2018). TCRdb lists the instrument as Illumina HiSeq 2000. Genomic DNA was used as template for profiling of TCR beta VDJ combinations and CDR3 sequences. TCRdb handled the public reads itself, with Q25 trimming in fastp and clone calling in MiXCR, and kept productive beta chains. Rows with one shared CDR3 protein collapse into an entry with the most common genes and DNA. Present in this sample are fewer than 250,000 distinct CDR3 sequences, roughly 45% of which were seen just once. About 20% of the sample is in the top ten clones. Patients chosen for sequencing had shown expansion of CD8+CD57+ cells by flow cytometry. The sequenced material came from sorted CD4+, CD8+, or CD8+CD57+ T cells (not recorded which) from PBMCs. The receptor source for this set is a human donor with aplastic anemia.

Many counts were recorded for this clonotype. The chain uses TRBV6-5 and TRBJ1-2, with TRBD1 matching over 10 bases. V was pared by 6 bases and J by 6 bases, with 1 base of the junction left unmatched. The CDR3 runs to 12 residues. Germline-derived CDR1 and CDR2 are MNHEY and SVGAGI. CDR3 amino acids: CASRGQGDGYTF. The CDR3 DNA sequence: TGTGCCAGCAGAGGACAGGGGGATGGCTACACCTTC.

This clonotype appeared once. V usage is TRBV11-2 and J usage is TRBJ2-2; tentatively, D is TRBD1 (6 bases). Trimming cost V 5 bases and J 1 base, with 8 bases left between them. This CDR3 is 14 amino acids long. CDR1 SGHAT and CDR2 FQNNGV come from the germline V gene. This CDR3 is CASSRRGNTGELFF. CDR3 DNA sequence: TGTGCCAGCAGCCGCAGGGGGAACACCGGGGAGCTGTTTTTT. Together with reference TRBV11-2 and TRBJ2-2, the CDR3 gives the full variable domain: EAGVAQSPRYKIIEKRQSVAFWCNPISGHATLYWYQQILGQGPKLLIQFQNNGVVDDSQLPKDRFSAERLKGVDSTLKIQPAKLEDSAVYLCASSRRGNTGELFFGEGSRLTVL.

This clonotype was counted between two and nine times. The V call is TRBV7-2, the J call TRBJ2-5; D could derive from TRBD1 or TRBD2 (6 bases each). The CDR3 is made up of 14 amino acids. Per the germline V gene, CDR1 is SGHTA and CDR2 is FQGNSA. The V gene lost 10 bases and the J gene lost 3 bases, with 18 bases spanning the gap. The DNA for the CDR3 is TGTGCCATCAGTGGGAGGACAGAGAAAGAGACCCAGTACTTC. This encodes CAISGRTEKETQYF. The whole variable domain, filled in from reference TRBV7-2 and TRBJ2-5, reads GAGVSQSPSNKVTEKGKDVELRCDPISGHTALYWYRQSLGQGLEFLIYFQGNSAPDKSGLPSDRFSAERTGGSVSTLTIQRTQQEDSAVYLCAISGRTEKETQYFGPGTRLLVL.

The chain's CDR3 is CASSALGPITSRPSTDTQYF. CDR3 nucleotide sequence: TGTGCCAGTAGCGCCCTGGGACCGATTACCTCCCGACCGAGCACAGATACGCAGTATTTT. V is TRBV19 and J is TRBJ2-3, with D perhaps TRBD1 or TRBD2 (5 bases each). The CDR3 is made up of 20 amino acids. Trimming removed 6 bases at V and 0 bases at J, with 28 bases between. CDR1 and CDR2 (germline): LNHDA, SQIVND (reference sequence). The entire variable domain, with the rest obtained from reference TRBV19 and TRBJ2-3, is as follows: DGGITQSPKYLFRKEGQNVTLSCEQNLNHDAMYWYRQDPGQGLRLIYYSQIVNDFQKGDIAEGYSVSREKKESFPLTVTSAQKNPTAFYLCASSALGPITSRPSTDTQYFGPGTRLTVL.

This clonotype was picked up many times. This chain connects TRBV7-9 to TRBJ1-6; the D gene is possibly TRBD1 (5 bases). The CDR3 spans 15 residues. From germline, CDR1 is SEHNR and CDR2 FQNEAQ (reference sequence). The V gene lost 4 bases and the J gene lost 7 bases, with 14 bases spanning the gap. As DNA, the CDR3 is TGTGCCAGCAGCTACCCCGGGACGGGGAATTCACCCCTCCACTTT. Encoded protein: CASSYPGTGNSPLHF.

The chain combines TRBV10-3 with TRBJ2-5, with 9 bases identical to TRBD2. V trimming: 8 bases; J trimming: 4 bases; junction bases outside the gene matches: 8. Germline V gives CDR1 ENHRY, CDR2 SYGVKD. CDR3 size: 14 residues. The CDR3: CAIAQELAGETQYF. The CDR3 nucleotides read TGTGCCATCGCCCAGGAACTAGCGGGAGAGACCCAGTACTTC.

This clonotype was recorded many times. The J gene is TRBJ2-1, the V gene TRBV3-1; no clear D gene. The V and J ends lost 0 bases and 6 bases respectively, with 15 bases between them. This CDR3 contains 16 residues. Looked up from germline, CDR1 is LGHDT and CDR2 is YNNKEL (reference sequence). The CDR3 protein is CASSQDRTLFSNEQFF. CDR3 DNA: TGTGCCAGCAGCCAAGATCGGACCCTCTTCAGCAATGAGCAGTTCTTC.

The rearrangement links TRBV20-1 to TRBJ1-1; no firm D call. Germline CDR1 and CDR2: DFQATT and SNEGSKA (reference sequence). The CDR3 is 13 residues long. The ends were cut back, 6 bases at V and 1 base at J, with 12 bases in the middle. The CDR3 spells CSALKHGNTEAFF. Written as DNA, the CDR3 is TGCAGTGCCCTTAAACACGGGAACACTGAAGCTTTCTTT.

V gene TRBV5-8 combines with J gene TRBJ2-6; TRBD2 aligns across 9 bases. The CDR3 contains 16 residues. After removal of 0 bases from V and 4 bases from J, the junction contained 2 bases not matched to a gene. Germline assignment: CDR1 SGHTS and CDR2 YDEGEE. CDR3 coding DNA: TGTGCCAGCAGCTTGGGCACTAGCGGGGGGGCCAACGTCCTGACTTTC. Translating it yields CASSLGTSGGANVLTF.

The CDR3, as DNA: TGCAGTGCTAGAACAGGTTCGTCCTCTGGAAACACCATATATTTT. Its protein product is CSARTGSSSGNTIYF. The J gene is TRBJ1-3, the V gene TRBV20-1; TRBD1 is a possible D gene (5 bases). The CDR3 is 15 residues long. The V and J ends lost 2 bases and 0 bases respectively, with 11 bases between them. CDR1 DFQATT and CDR2 SNEGSKA come from the germline V gene (reference sequence).